The 14 T cell receptor beta chains below all came from one sample that was sequenced in a study of T cells after yellow fever vaccination. One entry per CDR3 protein, called by TCRdb with MiXCR from the 5' RACE reads. The sample shows some 300,000 distinct CDR3 sequences, 8.5% to 10% of them seen only once. The specimen was CD4+ T cells sorted from PBMCs, collected 5 days after the yellow fever booster vaccination. These receptor sequences come from a man between 18 and 29 years old who received the YFV17D yellow fever vaccine.

CDR3 in amino acids: CASGEGYEQYF. DNA of the CDR3: TGCGCCAGCGGCGAGGGCTACGAGCAGTACTTC. This chain links TRBV5-1 with TRBJ2-7, with D possibly being TRBD2 (5 bases). Germline V CDR1 and CDR2: SGHRS, YFSETQ. The CDR3 contains 11 residues. The germline V and J ends were trimmed by 7 bases and 3 bases, with 8 bases remaining between them.

This clonotype has ten or more counts. The rearrangement joins TRBV20-1 to TRBJ1-5, with unresolved D. V shed 2 bases and J shed 0 bases, with 8 bases lying between them. Germline-derived CDR1 and CDR2 are DFQATT and SNEGSKA (reference sequence). The CDR3 loop spans 14 amino acids. The CDR3 region is CSARKGDSNQPQHF. The CDR3, as DNA: TGCAGTGCTAGAAAAGGAGATAGCAATCAGCCCCAGCATTTT.

This clonotype was detected a few times. The V gene is TRBV18, the J gene TRBJ2-7; no clear D. V dropped 6 bases and J dropped 3 bases, with 12 bases sitting between them. Germline V CDR1 and CDR2: KGHSH, LQKENI. The CDR3 sequence is 13 residues long. CDR3: CASSSTPGYEQYV. The CDR3 DNA reads as TGTGCCAGCTCGTCGACTCCGGGCTACGAGCAGTACGTC.

The table lists this clonotype with a few counts. This chain uses TRBV15 with TRBJ2-3; D is ambiguous. The V gene lost 0 bases and the J gene lost 2 bases, with 9 bases spanning the gap. Looked up from germline, CDR1 is LNHNV and CDR2 is YYDKDF (reference sequence). The CDR3 is 15 residues long. For the CDR3, the DNA is TGTGCCACCAGCAGAGATAACAGAAACACAGATACGCAGTATTTT. Residues: CATSRDNRNTDTQYF.

The table lists this clonotype with a few counts. This rearrangement joins TRBV9 to TRBJ1-3, with 9 bases fitting TRBD1. Per germline, CDR1 SGDLS and CDR2 YYNGEE. The CDR3 consists of 14 residues. The J segment lost 3 bases and the V segment lost 3 bases, leaving 1 base of the junction unmatched. The CDR3 reads CASSGQGGGNTIYF. CDR3 bases: TGTGCCAGCAGCGGACAGGGGGGTGGAAACACCATATATTTT.

This clonotype was counted many times. V and J are TRBV5-4 and TRBJ2-5; a weak D match, TRBD2 (7 bases). Trimming stripped 5 bases from V and 5 bases from J, with 13 bases between. The CDR3 covers 13 residues. Germline V gene lookup returns CDR1 SGHNT and CDR2 YYREEE (reference sequence). The CDR3 nucleotides are TGTGCCAGCAGTCCGGGGGGCCTGGAGACCCAGTACTTC. Translated: CASSPGGLETQYF. The variable domain in full, with the rest retrieved from reference TRBV5-4 and TRBJ2-5, is ETGVTQSPTHLIKTRGQQVTLRCSSQSGHNTVSWYQQALGQGPQFIFQYYREEENGRGNFPPRFSGLQFPNYSSELNVNALELDDSALYLCASSPGGLETQYFGPGTRLLVL.

Only a few counts were recorded for this clonotype. One junction end disagrees with the germline gene, perhaps due to a read error. The V gene is TRBV7-3, the J gene TRBJ2-3, with TRBD2 identical over 8 bases. Per the germline V gene, CDR1 is SGHTA and CDR2 is FQGTGA. The CDR3 is made up of 16 amino acids. The CDR3 sequence is CASSLSGGPGTDKQYF. The CDR3 bases are TGTGCCAGCAGCTTAAGCGGGGGGCCGGGCACAGATAAGCAGTATTTT.

In this sample, this clonotype turned up a few times. The chain carries TRBV7-2 and TRBJ1-5, with no clear D. The germline V and J ends were trimmed by 3 bases and 2 bases, with 11 bases remaining between them. Germline values: CDR1 SGHTA, CDR2 FQGNSA. The CDR3 loop spans 15 amino acids. The chain's CDR3 is CASSFEATGNQPQHF. CDR3 bases: TGTGCCAGCAGCTTTGAGGCCACCGGCAATCAGCCCCAGCATTTT.

The chain links TRBV20-1 to TRBJ2-3, with 9 bases fitting TRBD1. Germline V gives CDR1 DFQATT, CDR2 SNEGSKA (reference sequence). The CDR3 has 15 amino acids. The V segment lost 6 bases and the J segment 3 bases; nucleotides outside the gene matches: 10. The CDR3 nucleotides are TGCAGTGCCGTACAGGGGGCGTACGGTACAGATACGCAGTATTTT. This sequence encodes CSAVQGAYGTDTQYF.

This clonotype appeared a few times. The chain uses TRBV10-3 and TRBJ2-7, with a possible D match to TRBD1 (6 bases). The CDR3 has 15 amino acids. V was pared by 1 base and J by 6 bases, with 16 bases between. Germline V gene lookup returns CDR1 ENHRY and CDR2 SYGVKD. The CDR3 nucleotides are TGTGCCATCAGTGAGTGGGGCGGACAGAGGACCGAGCAGTACTTC. It codes for CAISEWGGQRTEQYF.

The chain employs TRBV4-3 and TRBJ2-1; D gene ambiguous. Germline values: CDR1 LGHNA, CDR2 YSLEER. V gave up 3 bases and J gave up 7 bases, with 13 bases separating them. CDR3 length: 14 amino acids. Here the CDR3 DNA reads TGCGCCAGCAGCCAGGAGAGCACCGCAAATGAGCAGTTCTTC. Translation gives CASSQESTANEQFF.

In this sample, this clonotype turned up a few times. The chain recombines TRBV27 with TRBJ2-1, with TRBD2 matching over 8 bases. The V gene end was trimmed by 7 bases and the J gene end by 2 bases; junction bases not matched to a gene: 4. The germline V gene encodes CDR1 MNHEY and CDR2 SMNVEV (reference sequence). The CDR3 is 14 residues long. The chain's CDR3 is CASNTGGAYNEQFF. DNA for the CDR3: TGTGCCAGCAATACGGGGGGGGCCTACAATGAGCAGTTCTTC.

This clonotype has just a few counts. This sequence joins TRBV5-4 and TRBJ2-3; 9 nucleotides agree with TRBD1. The V gene end was trimmed by 0 bases and the J gene end by 7 bases; junction bases not matched to a gene: 12. The CDR3 consists of 17 residues. Germline CDR1 is SGHNT and CDR2 is YYREEE (reference sequence). The CDR3 region is CASSLASMGQGAYTQYF. CDR3 nucleotides: TGTGCCAGCAGCTTGGCTTCGATGGGACAGGGTGCTTATACGCAGTATTTT.

For the CDR3, the DNA is TGTGCCAGCAGCATAGACAGGGCTCGGGAGCAGTACGTC. It codes for CASSIDRAREQYV. The chain employs TRBV5-4 and TRBJ2-7; 7 bases are a match to TRBD1. The germline CDR1 and CDR2 sequences are SGHNT and YYREEE (reference sequence). This CDR3 has 13 residues. V was clipped by 4 bases and J by 7 bases; unmatched bases: 8.